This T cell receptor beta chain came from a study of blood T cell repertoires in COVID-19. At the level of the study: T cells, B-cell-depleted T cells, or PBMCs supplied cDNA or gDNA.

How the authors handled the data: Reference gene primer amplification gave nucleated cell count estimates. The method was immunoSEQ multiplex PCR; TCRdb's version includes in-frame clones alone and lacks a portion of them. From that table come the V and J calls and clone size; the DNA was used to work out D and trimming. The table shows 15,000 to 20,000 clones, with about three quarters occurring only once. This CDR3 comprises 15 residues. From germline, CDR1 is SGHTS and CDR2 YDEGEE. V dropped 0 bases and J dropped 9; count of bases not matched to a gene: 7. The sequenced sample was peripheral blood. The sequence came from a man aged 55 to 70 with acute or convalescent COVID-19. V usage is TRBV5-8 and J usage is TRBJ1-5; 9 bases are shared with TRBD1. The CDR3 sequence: CASSLDGTGFSPQHF. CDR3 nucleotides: TGTGCCAGCAGCTTGGACGGGACAGGGTTTTCGCCCCAGCATTTT.